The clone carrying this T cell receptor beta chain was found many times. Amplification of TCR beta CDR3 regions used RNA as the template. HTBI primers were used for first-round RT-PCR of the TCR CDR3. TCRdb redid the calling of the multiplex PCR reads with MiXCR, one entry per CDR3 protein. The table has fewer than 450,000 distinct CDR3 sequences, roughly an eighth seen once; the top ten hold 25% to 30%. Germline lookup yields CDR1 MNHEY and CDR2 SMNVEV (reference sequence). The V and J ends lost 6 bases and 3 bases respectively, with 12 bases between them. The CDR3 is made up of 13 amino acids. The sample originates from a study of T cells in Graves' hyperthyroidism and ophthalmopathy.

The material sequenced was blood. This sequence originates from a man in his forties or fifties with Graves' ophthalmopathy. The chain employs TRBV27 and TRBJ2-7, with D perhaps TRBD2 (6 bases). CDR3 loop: CASRLGGDYEQYF. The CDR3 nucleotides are TGTGCCAGCAGACTAGGAGGGGACTACGAGCAGTACTTC.